A selection of T cell receptor beta chains follows, all from one sample in a study of shared clonotypes between healthy human individuals. Libraries were prepared by immunoSEQ multiplex PCR; TCRdb keeps only in-frame clonotypes and omits some of them. The table has about 1.5 million clones, about 98% seen once; the top ten hold 0.4% to 0.45%. Sequenced material: naive CD4+ T cells sorted from blood. All receptors come from a man between 25 and 39 years old in good health. Each CDR3 is given with its conserved first and last residue. A clone size is listed for some rows: how often the clone was seen (once, few, many), or a class if it is expanded.

abundance,v_gene,CDR3aa
.,TRBV18,CASSRMDSHEQYF
.,TRBV5-6,CASSKTGSHSGNTIYF
.,TRBV7-2,CASSRTGTGAYNEQFF
.,TRBV5-1,CASRPGPGLQNTGELFF
.,TRBV2,CASSERAAMETQYF
.,TRBV5-1,CASRPDRSYEQYF
.,TRBV28,CASSPSLGQGMETQYF
.,TRBV6-1,CASSTYHAGAYEQYF
.,TRBV7-3,CASSHATGTQYF
.,TRBV29-1,CSVTLGVETQYF
.,TRBV2,CASSERAGGYNEQFF
.,TRBV9,CASSVDAGANQPQHF
.,TRBV6-6,CASSYSLVNEQFF
.,TRBV15,CATSRDPPRSSSDEQYF
.,TRBV2,CASSAMRAETQYF
.,TRBV5-1,CASSHTPRTSGRSTDTQYF
.,TRBV28,CAAVGGGGGNYGYTF
once,TRBV5-4,CASSFGGSRTDTQYF
.,TRBV7-2,CASSLVGTGNTGELFF
.,TRBV12-5,CASGLGTSHYEQYF
.,TRBV29-1,CSVGTTYEQYF
.,TRBV7-8,CASSLVPPYEQYF
.,TRBV7-8,CASSLKGDQPQHF
.,TRBV4-1,CASSLSIADKQFF
.,TRBV6-5,CASRGHLGNYGYTF
.,TRBV5-5,CASSSTFDTQYF
.,TRBV5-4,CASSPAGQGKAFF
.,TRBV7-2,CASSRRGPGGPQHF
.,TRBV9,CASSPGLVSYEQYF
.,TRBV5-6,CASSFLLAGDEQFF
.,TRBV7-3,CASSSNWNTGELFF
.,TRBV19,CASSMMGEKLFF
.,TRBV25-1,CASSEWGGLNFRYGYTF
.,TRBV2,CASSSDRRTDTQYF
once,TRBV27,CASSAQGASNQPQHF
.,TRBV11-3,CASSLALPGSYTF
.,TRBV19,CASSRGQGASYEQYF
.,TRBV7-3,CASSLEWSITEAFF
.,TRBV7-2,CASSSILGAHGEAFF
.,TRBV19,CASSIASGNRRNYEQYF
.,TRBV18,CASSLGPLGVRAQYF
.,TRBV7-8,CASSSNSGQETQYF
once,TRBV11-2,CASSLDAYPGGTPLYEQYF
.,TRBV5-1,CASSLVVQGYGYTF
.,TRBV15,CATSARRGLGTDTQYF
.,TRBV29-1,CSVLTGGYNQPQHF